This TCR beta chain was captured in a study of beta chain features in type 1 diabetes. Study-wide results and caveats: Compared to healthy donors, patients appeared to have naive, central memory and Treg TCRB repertoires that were more alike. The study found moderately but significantly shorter TCRB CDR3s in all four CD4+ subsets of Type 1 diabetes patients. VDJ junctions from type 1 diabetes patients carried fewer insertions and larger deletions.

A word on this clone: What it recognizes is unknown.

The germline CDR1 and CDR2 sequences are SGHNT and YYREEE (reference sequence). The germline V and J ends were trimmed by 0 bases and 2 bases, with 5 bases remaining between them. This CDR3 has 14 amino acids. TCRB transcripts that were expressed got sequenced, as all of the isolated RNA had been reverse transcribed. Approximately 3.5 million reads per sample were averaged for naive, central memory and regulatory samples. Generated by immunoSEQ multiplex PCR, the TCRdb table keeps only in-frame clones and is missing some. The sample yields about 660,000 clones, over 12% seen once. The J gene is TRBJ2-2, the V gene TRBV5-4; D is unclear. Sample: naive CD4+ T cells from blood. This clonotype originated in a man aged 18 to 35 with type 1 diabetes. CDR3 DNA sequence: TGTGCCAGCAGCTTGGGGCTCAACACCGGGGAGCTGTTTTTT. Protein: CASSLGLNTGELFF.